This passage covers 21 T cell receptor beta chains from one sample sequenced in a study of CD8+ T cells in alopecia areata. cDNA prepared by RNA extraction and subsequent reverse transcription served as the template for sequencing. Assay used: immunoSEQ multiplex PCR; TCRdb lists only in-frame clones, some missing. The repertoire consists of around 210,000 clones, with about three fifths occurring once and the leading ten covering 4.2%. This sample's treatment: oral pan-JAK inhibitor, 5-10 mg twice daily. Sequencing used CD4+ T cells sorted from blood, obtained at week 4, from a patient treated with tofacitinib. These receptors were obtained from a human donor with alopecia areata.

This chain joins TRBV7-9 and TRBJ2-3; tentatively, D is TRBD1 (6 bases). Germline CDR1 is SEHNR and CDR2 is FQNEAQ (reference sequence). The V end lost 1 base, the J end lost 2 bases, and 16 bases lay between the germline ends. The CDR3 covers 17 residues. The CDR3 reads CASSLGTGSPHTDTQYF. In DNA form, the CDR3 reads TGTGCCAGCAGCTTAGGCACAGGGAGCCCACACACAGATACGCAGTATTTT. Drawing the rest from reference TRBV7-9 and TRBJ2-3, the complete variable domain is DTGVSQNPRHKITKRGQNVTFRCDPISEHNRLYWYRQTLGQGPEFLTYFQNEAQLEKSRLLSDRFSAERPKGSFSTLEIQRTEQGDSAMYLCASSLGTGSPHTDTQYFGPGTRLTVL.

V and J are TRBV9 and TRBJ1-2; 10 nucleotides line up with TRBD1. CDR3 size: 17 residues. The trim removed 1 base at V and 4 bases at J, leaving 10 bases unmatched. The germline V gene has CDR1 SGDLS and CDR2 YYNGEE. CDR3: CASSVHRDRGSLYGYTF. The CDR3 region has the DNA TGTGCCAGCAGCGTACACCGGGACAGGGGTTCCCTCTATGGCTACACCTTC.

The table lists this clone with a few counts. This chain connects TRBV4-3 to TRBJ1-2; no definite D call. CDR1 is LGHNA, CDR2 YSLEER, per germline. Trimming pared 0 bases from V and 5 bases from J, leaving 16 bases between. The CDR3 runs to 16 residues. CDR3 in DNA: TGCGCCAGCAGCCAAGAAAGTATGGAAGTCATTTATGGCTACACCTTC. It encodes CASSQESMEVIYGYTF.

The CDR3 DNA follows: TGCAGCGGGACCCCCTTGAGCGGGGGGGCCCGTACGCAGTATTTT. It translates to CSGTPLSGGARTQYF. This sequence joins TRBV29-1 and TRBJ2-3, with 10 bases lining up with TRBD2. This CDR3 is built from 15 residues. The J segment lost 8 bases and the V segment lost 7 bases, leaving 15 bases of the junction unmatched. Germline V gives CDR1 SQVTM, CDR2 ANQGSEA.

In this sample, this clone turned up a few times. V and J are TRBV29-1 and TRBJ2-1; tentative D call: TRBD1 (5 bases). V was shortened by 7 bases and J by 3 bases, with 16 bases between the two germline ends. CDR3 length equals 14 residues. From germline, CDR1 is SQVTM and CDR2 ANQGSEA. CDR3 loop: CSGVGEKGYNEQFF. Here the CDR3 DNA reads TGCAGCGGGGTAGGGGAAAAAGGCTACAATGAGCAGTTCTTC.

The CDR3 nucleotides are TGTGCCATCTCTAGCGTCAATGAGCAGTTCTTC. This sequence encodes CAISSVNEQFF. V usage is TRBV2 and J usage is TRBJ2-1, with D possibly being TRBD2 (6 bases). Germline V gene sequence: CDR1 SNHLY, CDR2 FYNNEI. The CDR3 loop spans 11 amino acids. Trimming took 10 bases from V and 6 from J, leaving 10 bases between them.

This clone was seen a handful of times. The chain carries TRBV9 and TRBJ1-1; the D is unclear. Germline V gene lookup returns CDR1 SGDLS and CDR2 YYNGEE. V gave up 2 bases and J gave up 0 bases, with 8 bases separating them. This CDR3 has 14 residues. The CDR3 reads CASSVGSLNTEAFF. DNA for the CDR3: TGTGCCAGCAGCGTGGGCAGTCTGAACACTGAAGCTTTCTTT. Drawing the rest from reference TRBV9 and TRBJ1-1, the complete variable domain is DSGVTQTPKHLITATGQRVTLRCSPRSGDLSVYWYQQSLDQGLQFLIQYYNGEERAKGNILERFSAQQFPDLHSELNLSSLELGDSALYFCASSVGSLNTEAFFGQGTRLTVV.

This clone has only a few counts. The rearrangement joins TRBV21-1 to TRBJ2-7; the table's D gene call, TRBD2, was not cross checked with the DNA. TRBV21-1 is termed a pseudogene. The CDR3 is 13 amino acids. The CDR3 DNA is TGTGCCAGCAGACTCGGACTAGCCACCGAGCAGTACTTC. Protein sequence: CASRLGLATEQYF.

This chain links TRBV4-1 with TRBJ2-1, with 11 positions matching TRBD2. The CDR3 extends over 18 amino acids. In germline, CDR1 is MGHRA, CDR2 YSYEKL. V trimming: 0 bases; J trimming: 0 bases; junction bases outside the gene matches: 4. The CDR3 sequence is CASSQDTSGGSSYNEQFF. CDR3 nucleotides: TGCGCCAGCAGCCAAGATACTAGCGGGGGATCCTCCTACAATGAGCAGTTCTTC.

This rearrangement joins TRBV7-2 to TRBJ1-2; TRBD1 matches at 7 bases. J lost 0 bases, V lost 3 bases, and 4 bases had no gene match. The germline V gene has CDR1 SGHTA and CDR2 FQGNSA. The length of the CDR3 is 15 residues. CDR3 DNA sequence: TGTGCCAGCAGCTTTAGGGACAGACCTAACTATGGCTACACCTTC. This codes for CASSFRDRPNYGYTF. The full variable domain, its missing parts supplied by reference TRBV7-2 and TRBJ1-2, is GAGVSQSPSNKVTEKGKDVELRCDPISGHTALYWYRQSLGQGLEFLIYFQGNSAPDKSGLPSDRFSAERTGGSVSTLTIQRTQQEDSAVYLCASSFRDRPNYGYTFGSGTRLTVV.

The chain recombines TRBV11-2 with TRBJ2-7; possibly TRBD1 for D (6 bases). CDR1 is SGHAT and CDR2 is FQNNGV in the germline V gene. V was trimmed by 5 bases and J by 1 base, leaving 12 bases between them. There are 14 residues in the CDR3. The CDR3 bases are TGTGCCAGCAGCCCCTTGAGGGGGTCCTACGAGCAGTACTTC. As protein: CASSPLRGSYEQYF.

Notes on this clone: Compared with germline, one end of the junction differs, possibly owing to a read error. This chain uses TRBV5-1 with TRBJ1-5, with D uncertain. This CDR3 spans 13 amino acids. Germline CDR1 reads SGHRS; CDR2 reads YFSETQ. The CDR3 nucleotides read TGCGCCAGCAGTTTGGACCACAATCAGCCCCAGCATTTT. It translates to CASSLDHNQPQHF.

This clone was seen a few times. The chain has TRBV9 and TRBJ2-1, with D perhaps TRBD1 or TRBD2 (5 bases each). This CDR3 contains 16 residues. Trimming stripped 0 bases from V and 6 bases from J, with 16 bases between. The germline V gene encodes CDR1 SGDLS and CDR2 YYNGEE. The CDR3: CASSVAGTRRVNEQFF. CDR3 in DNA: TGTGCCAGCAGCGTAGCGGGGACGCGCAGGGTCAATGAGCAGTTCTTC. The variable domain in full, with the rest retrieved from reference TRBV9 and TRBJ2-1, is DSGVTQTPKHLITATGQRVTLRCSPRSGDLSVYWYQQSLDQGLQFLIQYYNGEERAKGNILERFSAQQFPDLHSELNLSSLELGDSALYFCASSVAGTRRVNEQFFGPGTRLTVL.

The chain carries TRBV7-9 and TRBJ1-2; D uncertain. With 5 bases removed from V and 5 bases from J, the gap between germline ends came to 12 bases. The CDR3 spans 13 residues. CDR1 SEHNR and CDR2 FQNEAQ come from the germline V gene (reference sequence). CDR3 bases: TGTGCCAGCAGCGTGCCGGGTCCTTATGGCTACACCTTC. Protein sequence: CASSVPGPYGYTF.

The chain combines TRBV29-1 with TRBJ2-1; the D call may be TRBD1 or TRBD2 (6 bases each). The CDR3 contains 13 residues. Germline values: CDR1 SQVTM, CDR2 ANQGSEA. The CDR3 bases are TGCACCGGTCTAGGGGGGCTTTACAATGAGCAGTTCTTC. This translates into CTGLGGLYNEQFF.

The DNA of the CDR3 is TGTGCCAGCAGCCCAGGACAGGTAGGCTCCTACGAGCAGTACTTC. Its translation is CASSPGQVGSYEQYF. The chain links TRBV11-1 to TRBJ2-7; TRBD1 agrees at 7 bases. The junction had 7 bases not matched to a gene; V was cut back by 5 bases and J by 0 bases. The CDR3 consists of 15 residues. Per germline, CDR1 SGHAT and CDR2 FQDESV (reference sequence).

V usage is TRBV29-1 and J usage is TRBJ1-2; D is unresolved. With 1 base removed from V and 5 bases from J, the gap between germline ends came to 2 bases. Germline CDR1 and CDR2: SQVTM and ANQGSEA. This CDR3 contains 10 residues. DNA of the CDR3: TGCAGCGTTGAAGGGTATGGCTACACCTTC. It is translated as CSVEGYGYTF.

The chain employs TRBV30 and TRBJ1-4; 7 nucleotides match TRBD1. Germline V gene data show CDR1 as GTSNPN and CDR2 as SVGIG (reference sequence). This CDR3 is 13 amino acids long. Losses at the gene ends were 2 bases for V and 7 bases for J; bases not matched to a gene: 4. Here the CDR3 reads CAWSLQGTEKLFF. CDR3 in DNA: TGTGCCTGGAGTTTACAGGGGACTGAAAAACTGTTTTTT.

The rearrangement links TRBV7-2 to TRBJ2-1, with 14 bases that match TRBD2. The CDR3 consists of 17 residues. The V gene's germline CDR1 is SGHTA and CDR2 FQGNSA. Trimming at V came to 3 bases and at J to 7 bases, leaving 8 bases not matched to a gene. As DNA, the CDR3 is TGTGCCAGCAGCTTGAGGACTAGCGGGGGGCCGTGGAATGAGCAGTTCTTC. Translated: CASSLRTSGGPWNEQFF.

V is TRBV9 and J is TRBJ2-3, with 11 positions matching TRBD2. The CDR3 is made up of 19 amino acids. Per the germline V gene, CDR1 is SGDLS and CDR2 is YYNGEE. The J segment lost 0 bases and the V segment lost 0 bases, leaving 9 bases of the junction unmatched. CDR3 nucleotide sequence: TGTGCCAGCAGCGTAGGAGGGCTAGCGGGGGGCCTAAGCACAGATACGCAGTATTTT. It is translated as CASSVGGLAGGLSTDTQYF.

This chain uses TRBV5-1 with TRBJ2-5, with D uncertain. This CDR3 has 13 residues. Germline CDR1 and CDR2: SGHRS and YFSETQ. The germline V and J ends were trimmed by 3 bases and 0 bases, with 6 bases remaining between them. The DNA for the CDR3 is TGCGCCAGCAGCTACCGAGACCAAGAGACCCAGTACTTC. It codes for CASSYRDQETQYF.